This T cell receptor (beta chain) was sequenced in a study of T cell responses to AZD1222 COVID-19 vaccine. Germline CDR1 and CDR2: SGHTA and FQGNSA. Ends included, the CDR3 has 14 residues. General observations from the study: Donor demographics were predominantly white British with a female majority; clonal diversity may be underestimated.

A note on this clone: Antigen specificity is unknown. The limits of the CDR3 on the DNA are not certain, so only TCRdb's listed CDR3 is given.

The protocol was immunoSEQ multiplex PCR, while the TCRdb copy is restricted to in-frame clones and leaves out a portion. The sample includes about 120,000 clones, roughly 85% seen only once; the top ten take roughly 3.7%. The sequence was collected from an adult in good health. This specimen consisted of peripheral blood, obtained on day 0 of MenACWY control vaccination. The chain combines TRBV7-2 with TRBJ1-1; the D call TRBD1 from the table was never checked on the DNA. CDR3 region: CASSLWGVAGGTFF.